The 20 T cell receptor beta chains below were found in one sample sequenced in a study of T cell responses to AZD1222 COVID-19 vaccine. Sequencing was performed with immunoSEQ multiplex PCR; in TCRdb, only in-frame clones are kept and a portion is missing. The sample carries under 150,000 clones, about nine tenths recorded once. The sequencing used peripheral blood, collected on day 0 of AZD1222 vaccination. The receptors derive from an adult in good health.

The V gene is TRBV15, the J gene TRBJ1-4, with 7 bases matching TRBD1. The junction had 14 bases not matched to a gene; V was cut back by 0 bases and J by 7 bases. The germline V gene encodes CDR1 LNHNV and CDR2 YYDKDF (reference sequence). The CDR3 covers 18 residues. The CDR3, as DNA: TGTGCCACCAGCAGAGATCTGGTACAGGGGATGAGTGGTGAAAAACTGTTTTTT. Translating it yields CATSRDLVQGMSGEKLFF.

The chain is built from TRBV2 and TRBJ1-6, with 7 bases lining up with TRBD1. Trimming took 5 bases from V and 0 from J; bases not matched to a gene: 7. The CDR3 sequence is 17 residues long. Germline lookup yields CDR1 SNHLY and CDR2 FYNNEI. CDR3 DNA: TGTGCCAGCAGTCGGGACAGAAAAAGCTCCTATAATTCACCCCTCCACTTT. Encoded protein: CASSRDRKSSYNSPLHF.

The chain combines TRBV4-3 with TRBJ2-3, with D possibly TRBD2 on 5 matching bases. Germline V CDR1 and CDR2: LGHNA, YSLEER. The CDR3 has 15 residues. V was trimmed by 2 bases and J by 2 bases, leaving 11 bases between them. This CDR3 is CASSQNIGITDTQYF. CDR3 DNA sequence: TGCGCCAGCAGCCAAAATATCGGGATCACAGATACGCAGTATTTT.

The V gene is TRBV5-1, the J gene TRBJ2-5, with D possibly being TRBD1 (5 bases). The CDR3 totals 15 residues. Germline V gene sequence: CDR1 SGHRS, CDR2 YFSETQ. V gave up 1 base and J gave up 1 base, with 11 bases separating them. This chain's CDR3 is CASSLTHRSQETQYF. CDR3 in DNA: TGCGCCAGCAGCTTGACCCACAGGAGCCAAGAGACCCAGTACTTC. Filled out from reference TRBV5-1 and TRBJ2-5, the complete variable domain reads KAGVTQTPRYLIKTRGQQVTLSCSPISGHRSVSWYQQTPGQGLQFLFEYFSETQRNKGNFPGRFSGRQFSNSRSEMNVSTLELGDSALYLCASSLTHRSQETQYFGPGTRLLVL.

This clone was seen only once. V usage is TRBV5-4 and J usage is TRBJ2-3; D might be TRBD1 (5 bases). Per germline, CDR1 SGHNT and CDR2 YYREEE (reference sequence). This CDR3 contains 18 residues. Trimming removed 1 base from V and 0 bases from J, with 18 bases in between. DNA for the CDR3: TGTGCCAGCAGCTTGCCCCGTCAGGGCTTTGGAAGCACAGATACGCAGTATTTT. The encoded protein is CASSLPRQGFGSTDTQYF.

For this clone: Within the sample, other DNA sequences also encode this same CDR3. The J gene is TRBJ1-1, the V gene TRBV29-1, with 9 bases matching TRBD1. V shed 4 bases and J 1 base; nucleotides not matched to a gene: 4. CDR1 is SQVTM and CDR2 is ANQGSEA in the germline V gene. There are 14 residues in the CDR3. This CDR3 is CSVAQGASNTEAFF. In DNA, the CDR3 is TGCAGCGTTGCACAGGGGGCATCGAACACTGAAGCTTTCTTT. The full variable domain, rest sourced from reference TRBV29-1 and TRBJ1-1, is SAVISQKPSRDICQRGTSLTIQCQVDSQVTMMFWYRQQPGQSLTLIATANQGSEATYESGFVIDKFPISRPNLTFSTLTVSNMSPEDSSIYLCSVAQGASNTEAFFGQGTRLTVV.

The chain is built from TRBV11-3 and TRBJ2-5; no reliable D call. CDR1 and CDR2 from the germline V gene are SGHNT and YENEEA. The CDR3 extends over 13 amino acids. Trimming shortened V by 1 base and J by 4 bases, and 7 bases separated the two germline ends. Here the CDR3 reads CASSLGPGETQYF. DNA for the CDR3: TGTGCCAGCAGCTTAGGTCCGGGAGAGACCCAGTACTTC.

This clone was seen a handful of times. The chain is built from TRBV6-2 or TRBV6-3 and TRBJ2-7; 8 bases align to TRBD2. The CDR3 is 17 residues long. CDR1 and CDR2 (germline): MNHEY, SVGEGT. J gave up 2 bases and V 2 bases, and 11 bases lay outside the gene matches. CDR3 sequence: CASSYSTSGVTTYEQYF. CDR3 bases: TGTGCCAGCAGTTACAGCACTAGCGGAGTTACGACCTACGAGCAGTACTTC.

For the CDR3, the DNA is TGTGCCAGCAGCCCCGAGCCCCGGCAGGGCGTAGGCTACACCTTC. Amino acid sequence: CASSPEPRQGVGYTF. The chain recombines TRBV11-3 with TRBJ1-2; weak D call: TRBD1 (5 bases). Germline V gene sequence: CDR1 SGHNT, CDR2 YENEEA. The CDR3 covers 15 residues. V gave up 5 bases and J gave up 8 bases, with 21 bases separating them. Full variable domain (outside the CDR3, taken from reference TRBV11-3 and TRBJ1-2): EAGVVQSPRYKIIEKKQPVAFWCNPISGHNTLYWYLQNLGQGPELLIRYENEEAVDDSQLPKDRFSAERLKGVDSTLKIQPAELGDSAVYLCASSPEPRQGVGYTFGSGTRLTVV.

The chain has TRBV27 and TRBJ2-7, with D maybe TRBD1 (5 bases). This CDR3 has 15 amino acids. The germline V gene encodes CDR1 MNHEY and CDR2 SMNVEV (reference sequence). V lost 1 base to trimming and J lost 2 bases, with 12 bases between them. The CDR3, as DNA: TGTGCCAGCAGTTTATATGGGGCGGATACCTACGAGCAGTACTTC. This gives the protein CASSLYGADTYEQYF.

V usage is TRBV5-1 and J usage is TRBJ2-3; D gene ambiguous. The germline gives CDR1 SGHRS, CDR2 YFSETQ. Deletions cut 1 base from V and 0 bases from J, with 6 bases between. The CDR3 is 14 amino acids. The CDR3 reads CASSLSDSTDTQYF. The CDR3 DNA reads as TGCGCCAGCAGCTTGAGTGACAGCACAGATACGCAGTATTTT.

The chain recombines TRBV6-6 with TRBJ1-3; D gene uncertain. CDR1 and CDR2 from the germline V gene are MNHNY and SVGAGI (reference sequence). The CDR3 spans 16 residues. Between the trimmed V and J ends, which lost 4 bases and 5 bases, there was a span of 18 bases. The CDR3 protein is CASSLMRQWVRNTIYF. The CDR3 coding sequence is TGTGCCAGCAGTTTAATGCGGCAGTGGGTTCGAAACACCATATATTTT.

This chain joins TRBV5-1 and TRBJ1-2, with 7 nucleotides matching TRBD1. Per the germline V gene, CDR1 is SGHRS and CDR2 is YFSETQ. V lost 1 base to trimming and J lost 1 base; unmatched junction nucleotides: 10. The CDR3 has 17 amino acids. In DNA form, the CDR3 reads TGCGCCAGCAGCTTGCCCGGGACAGCATACCTTAACTATGGCTACACCTTC. Protein product: CASSLPGTAYLNYGYTF.

V is TRBV7-9 and J is TRBJ2-2; D gene ambiguous. In germline, CDR1 is SEHNR, CDR2 FQNEAQ (reference sequence). The CDR3 contains 13 residues. Trimming left V 1 base short and J 6 bases short, with 6 bases between. CDR3 DNA sequence: TGTGCCAGCAGCTTAGTAGGAGCCGGGGAGCTGTTTTTT. Translation gives CASSLVGAGELFF.

The chain combines TRBV11-2 with TRBJ1-6; no clear D gene. Trimming took 0 bases from V and 7 from J, leaving 10 bases between them. This CDR3 has 15 residues. Germline V gene sequence: CDR1 SGHAT, CDR2 FQNNGV. The CDR3 region is CASSLEGQQNSPLHF. The CDR3 region has the DNA TGTGCCAGCAGCTTAGAAGGTCAGCAGAATTCACCCCTCCACTTT.

Remarks on this clone: One junction end does not reproduce the germline sequence, and a read error may be involved. The chain is built from TRBV6-5 and TRBJ1-2, with 9 positions matching TRBD1. The germline V gene encodes CDR1 MNHEY and CDR2 SVGAGI. The CDR3 is 14 residues long. CDR3 amino acids: CASTYRTGENGYTF. The CDR3 coding sequence is TGTGCCAGCACTTACCGGACAGGGGAGAATGGCTACACCTTC.

This clone was found once. A junction end diverges from the germline sequence, so it may reflect a read error. V usage is TRBV3-1 (or the pseudogene TRBV3-2) and J usage is TRBJ1-6; the D is unclear. This CDR3 spans 13 amino acids. Germline V lookup: CDR1 LGHDT, CDR2 YNNKEL (reference sequence). CDR3 coding DNA: TGTGCCAGCAGCCGATCCTCTAATTCACCCCTCCACTTT. Translating it yields CASSRSSNSPLHF.

The rearrangement joins TRBV15 to TRBJ1-1; D might be TRBD1 (5 bases). The CDR3 contains 14 residues. Trimming took 1 base from V and 3 from J, leaving 9 bases between them. Germline V gene data show CDR1 as LNHNV and CDR2 as YYDKDF (reference sequence). The CDR3 coding sequence is TGTGCCACCAGCAGAGGTGCAGGGTACACTGAAGCTTTCTTT. As protein: CATSRGAGYTEAFF.

The genes are TRBV5-4 and TRBJ1-2, with 8 bases that match TRBD1. J lost 8 bases, V lost 0 bases, and 6 bases had no gene match. CDR1 is SGHNT, CDR2 YYREEE, per germline (reference sequence). The CDR3 runs 14 residues. The CDR3 loop is CASSLEARGRGYTF. The DNA for the CDR3 is TGTGCCAGCAGCTTGGAGGCCAGGGGGCGCGGCTACACCTTC.

The J gene is TRBJ2-7, the V gene TRBV7-9; 8 bases are shared with TRBD1. CDR1 and CDR2 from the germline V gene are SEHNR and FQNEAQ (reference sequence). The CDR3 is 12 residues long. The ends lost 5 bases at V and 7 bases at J; junction bases unmatched: 4. The DNA of the CDR3 is TGTGCCAGCAGCCACAGGGGGTGGGAGCAGTACTTC. Protein sequence: CASSHRGWEQYF.